This TCR beta chain was sequenced in a study of OX40 agonist ivuxolimab in advanced cancers. Assay used: immunoSEQ multiplex PCR; TCRdb lists only in-frame clones, some missing. Counted here are tens of thousands of clones, around 83% occurring once; the ten biggest clones make up 0.6% to 0.8%. Germline V gene lookup returns CDR1 LNHDA and CDR2 SQIVND (reference sequence). Trimming left V 4 bases short and J 0 bases short, with 10 bases between. CDR3 size: 15 residues. This clone occurred a few times. Sequenced here: CD4+ or CD8+ T cells sorted from blood, sampled in a trial of the OX40 agonist ivuxolimab. The receptor was derived from an adult with an advanced solid tumor such as melanoma, head and neck, liver or kidney cancer. The chain employs TRBV19 and TRBJ1-3; D is uncertain. The CDR3 sequence is CASSTDGNSGNTIYF. The DNA of the CDR3 is TGTGCCAGTAGTACAGACGGCAACTCTGGAAACACCATATATTTT. Based on the CDR3 plus reference TRBV19 and TRBJ1-3, the full variable domain is DGGITQSPKYLFRKEGQNVTLSCEQNLNHDAMYWYRQDPGQGLRLIYYSQIVNDFQKGDIAEGYSVSREKKESFPLTVTSAQKNPTAFYLCASSTDGNSGNTIYFGEGSWLTVV.